The 12 T cell receptor beta chains listed next were all sequenced from one sample in a study of cytomegalovirus exposure and HLA in healthy donors. The PCR was carried out with 60 Vbeta primers and 13 Jbeta primers. Assay used: immunoSEQ multiplex PCR; TCRdb lists only in-frame clones, some missing. Of about 150,000 clones detected, just over 65% appear once; the ten largest clones hold 5.5% to 7.5%. Material for sequencing was PBMCs. These receptors all come from a woman between 55 and 75 years old in good health and CMV-seronegative.

This sequence joins TRBV29-1 and TRBJ2-2; D is ambiguous. Trimming removed 5 bases from V and 3 bases from J, with 13 bases in between. Germline CDR1 is SQVTM and CDR2 is ANQGSEA. This CDR3 is 14 amino acids long. CDR3 residues: CSVRLNFDTGELFF. In DNA form, the CDR3 reads TGCAGCGTTCGCCTGAACTTCGACACCGGGGAGCTGTTTTTT.

This chain links TRBV2 with TRBJ2-1; TRBD1 agrees at 9 bases. V dropped 4 bases and J dropped 6; count of bases not matched to a gene: 7. The CDR3 extends over 15 amino acids. Germline values: CDR1 SNHLY, CDR2 FYNNEI. The CDR3 DNA reads as TGTGCCAGCAGTGGCCGGGACAGGGTTATCAATGAGCAGTTCTTC. The encoded protein is CASSGRDRVINEQFF.

The genes are TRBV11-1 and TRBJ1-2; 12 bases agree with TRBD1. This CDR3 comprises 14 residues. Germline V CDR1 and CDR2: SGHAT, FQDESV (reference sequence). J lost 3 bases, V lost 5 bases, and 1 base had no gene match. CDR3 protein: CASSGTGGYYGYTF. The CDR3 DNA reads as TGTGCCAGCAGCGGGACAGGGGGCTACTATGGCTACACCTTC.

The rearrangement uses TRBV7-9 and TRBJ1-1, with 9 bases lining up with TRBD1. Trimming cost V 5 bases and J 1 base; bases outside gene matches: 2. The germline V gene encodes CDR1 SEHNR and CDR2 FQNEAQ (reference sequence). This CDR3 is 14 amino acids long. Written as DNA, the CDR3 is TGTGCCAGCAGCCCGACAGGGGGGAACACTGAAGCTTTCTTT. This encodes CASSPTGGNTEAFF.

The sample holds a few counts of this clone. The chain combines TRBV5-4 with TRBJ2-7, with 8 positions matching TRBD1. The CDR3 has 15 residues. V gave up 4 bases and J gave up 3 bases; unmatched junction bases: 9. CDR1 and CDR2 (germline): SGHNT, YYREEE (reference sequence). This CDR3 reads CASSTQGGTHYEQYF. The CDR3, as DNA: TGTGCCAGCAGCACACAGGGGGGCACACACTACGAGCAGTACTTC.

This clone has just a few counts. At one of its ends the junction is not consistent with the germline gene, which may arise from a read error. The genes are TRBV7-9 and TRBJ2-1, with 9 bases aligning to TRBD2. Germline V CDR1 and CDR2: SEHNR, FQNEAQ (reference sequence). The CDR3 runs 19 residues. CDR3 region: CSSSLAMGSGSLSYNEQFF. CDR3 in DNA: TGTTCCAGCAGCTTAGCGATGGGTAGCGGGAGCCTTTCGTACAATGAGCAGTTCTTC. The full variable domain, completed using reference TRBV7-9 and TRBJ2-1, is DTGVSQNPRHKITKRGQNVTFRCDPISEHNRLYWYRQTLGQGPEFLTYFQNEAQLEKSRLLSDRFSAERPKGSFSTLEIQRTEQGDSAMYLCSSSLAMGSGSLSYNEQFFGPGTRLTVL.

This sequence joins TRBV6-1 and TRBJ2-5; weak D call: TRBD1 (6 bases). Germline V gene lookup returns CDR1 MNHNS and CDR2 SASEGT. The CDR3 runs 15 residues. The ends were cut back, 5 bases at V and 4 bases at J, with 17 bases in the middle. The CDR3 spells CASSRGQGFSETQYF. The DNA of the CDR3 is TGTGCCAGCAGTCGCGGTCAGGGGTTCTCAGAGACCCAGTACTTC.

The V call is TRBV25-1, the J call TRBJ2-5; a weak D match, TRBD1 (6 bases). TRBJ2-7 matches the DNA end more closely, so the J call is doubtful. This CDR3 region has 14 residues. Germline assignment: CDR1 MGHDK and CDR2 SYGVNS. DNA of the CDR3: TGTGCCAGCAGAGGGGCAGGGGACCCCTACGAGCAGTACTTC. Protein: CASRGAGDPYEQYF.

V usage is TRBV7-2 and J usage is TRBJ2-2; tentative D call: TRBD2 (6 bases). There are 15 residues in the CDR3. Germline lookup yields CDR1 SGHTA and CDR2 FQGNSA. Trimming took 3 bases from V and 5 from J, leaving 13 bases between them. CDR3 bases: TGTGCCAGCAGCTTTAGGGGCCGGGGGACCGGGGAGCTGTTTTTT. Residues: CASSFRGRGTGELFF.

In its sample, this clone was seen a few times. V gene TRBV7-9 combines with J gene TRBJ2-1; TRBD2 aligns across 7 bases. From germline, CDR1 is SEHNR and CDR2 FQNEAQ (reference sequence). This CDR3 contains 15 residues. J gave up 7 bases and V 0 bases, and 6 bases lay outside the gene matches. The CDR3 sequence: CASSLAGGPRNEQFF. Written as DNA, the CDR3 is TGTGCCAGCAGCTTAGCGGGAGGGCCAAGGAATGAGCAGTTCTTC.

This clone was seen only a few times. V usage is TRBV19 and J usage is TRBJ2-3; TRBD2 aligns across 8 bases. Germline lookup yields CDR1 LNHDA and CDR2 SQIVND (reference sequence). The CDR3 covers 15 residues. V trimming: 3 bases; J trimming: 3 bases; junction bases outside the gene matches: 5. The CDR3 DNA sequence: TGTGCCAGTAGTATCTCGCGGGGGGCGACAGATACGCAGTATTTT. Translating gives CASSISRGATDTQYF.

The chain has TRBV12-2 and TRBJ1-2; the table's D call, TRBD1, has no DNA check behind it. TRBV12-2 is marked as a pseudogene. The CDR3 is made up of 18 amino acids. The CDR3 DNA reads TGTGCAAGTCGCTTAGCTCGGACAGGGGGCGAGTCCAACTATGGCTACACCTTC. Its protein product is CASRLARTGGESNYGYTF.